This T cell receptor beta chain was documented in a study of blood T cell repertoires in COVID-19. The overall study: From the United States, Italy and Spain came samples of acute and convalescent COVID-19.

The data were produced by immunoSEQ multiplex PCR, yet TCRdb's version contains in-frame clones alone and is incomplete. The sample contains 250,000 to 300,000 clones, approximately 86% of which appear only once. Per the germline V gene, CDR1 is ENHRY and CDR2 is SYGVKD. The CDR3 contains 15 residues. V trimming: 6 bases; J trimming: 0 bases; junction bases outside the gene matches: 2. The chain is built from TRBV10-3 and TRBJ2-3; 11 positions agree with TRBD1. Sequenced sample: peripheral blood. The receptor was isolated from a woman aged 18-29 years with acute or convalescent COVID-19. Written as DNA, the CDR3 is TGTGCCATCAGGAGGGACAGGGGGAGCACAGATACGCAGTATTTT. Translated, it gives CAIRRDRGSTDTQYF.